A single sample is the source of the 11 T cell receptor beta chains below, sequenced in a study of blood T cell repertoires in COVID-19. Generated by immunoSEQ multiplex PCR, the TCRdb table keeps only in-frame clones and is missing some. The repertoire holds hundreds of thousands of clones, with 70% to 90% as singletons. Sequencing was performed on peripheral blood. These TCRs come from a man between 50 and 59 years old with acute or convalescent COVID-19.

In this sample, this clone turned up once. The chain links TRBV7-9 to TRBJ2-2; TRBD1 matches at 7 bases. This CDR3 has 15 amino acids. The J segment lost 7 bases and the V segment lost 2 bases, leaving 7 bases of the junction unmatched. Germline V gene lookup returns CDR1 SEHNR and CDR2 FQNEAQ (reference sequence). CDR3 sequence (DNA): TGTGCCAGCAGCTTACAAGGGGGCAATGGCGGGGAGCTGTTTTTT. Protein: CASSLQGGNGGELFF.

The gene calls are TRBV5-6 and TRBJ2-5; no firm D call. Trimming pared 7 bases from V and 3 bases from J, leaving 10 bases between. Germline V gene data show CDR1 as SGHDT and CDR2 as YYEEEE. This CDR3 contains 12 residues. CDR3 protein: CASGPAEETQYF. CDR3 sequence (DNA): TGTGCCAGCGGGCCGGCTGAAGAGACCCAGTACTTC. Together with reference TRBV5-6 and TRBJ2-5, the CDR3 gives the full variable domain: DAGVTQSPTHLIKTRGQQVTLRCSPKSGHDTVSWYQQALGQGPQFIFQYYEEEERQRGNFPDRFSGHQFPNYSSELNVNALLLGDSALYLCASGPAEETQYFGPGTRLLVL.

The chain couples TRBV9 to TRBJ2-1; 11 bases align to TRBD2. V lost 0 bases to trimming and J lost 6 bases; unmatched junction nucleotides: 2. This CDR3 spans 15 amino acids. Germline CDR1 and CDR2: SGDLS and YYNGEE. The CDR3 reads CASSVGLAGINEQFF. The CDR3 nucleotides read TGTGCCAGCAGCGTAGGACTAGCGGGGATCAATGAGCAGTTCTTC. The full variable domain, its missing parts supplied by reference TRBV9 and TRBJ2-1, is DSGVTQTPKHLITATGQRVTLRCSPRSGDLSVYWYQQSLDQGLQFLIQYYNGEERAKGNILERFSAQQFPDLHSELNLSSLELGDSALYFCASSVGLAGINEQFFGPGTRLTVL.

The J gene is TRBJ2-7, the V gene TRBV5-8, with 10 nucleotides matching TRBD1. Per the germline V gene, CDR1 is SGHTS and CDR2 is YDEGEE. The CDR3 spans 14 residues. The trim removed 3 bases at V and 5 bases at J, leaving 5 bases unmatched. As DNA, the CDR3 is TGTGCCAGCAGCTCAAGACAGGGGGCCAACGAGCAGTACTTC. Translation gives CASSSRQGANEQYF. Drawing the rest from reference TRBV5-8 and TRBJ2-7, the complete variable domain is EAGVTQSPTHLIKTRGQQATLRCSPISGHTSVYWYQQALGLGLQFLLWYDEGEERNRGNFPPRFSGRQFPNYSSELNVNALELEDSALYLCASSSRQGANEQYFGPGTRLTVT.

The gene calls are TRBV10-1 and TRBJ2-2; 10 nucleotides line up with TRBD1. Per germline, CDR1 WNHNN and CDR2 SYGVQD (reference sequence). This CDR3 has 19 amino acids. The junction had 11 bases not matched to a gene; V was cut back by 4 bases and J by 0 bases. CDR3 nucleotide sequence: TGCGCCAGCAGTGGCCCTCGGGACAGGGGACTCTCGAACACCGGGGAGCTGTTTTTT. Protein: CASSGPRDRGLSNTGELFF.

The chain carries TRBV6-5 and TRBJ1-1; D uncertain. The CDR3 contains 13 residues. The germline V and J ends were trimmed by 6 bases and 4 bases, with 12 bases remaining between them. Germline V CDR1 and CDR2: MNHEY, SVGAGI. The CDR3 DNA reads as TGTGCCAGCAGCACGGGGAGGGTCACTGAAGCTTTCTTT. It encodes CASSTGRVTEAFF.

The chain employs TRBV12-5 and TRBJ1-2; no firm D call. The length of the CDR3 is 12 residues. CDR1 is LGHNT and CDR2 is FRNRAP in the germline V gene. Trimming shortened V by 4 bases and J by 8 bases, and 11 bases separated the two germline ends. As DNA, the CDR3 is TGTGCTAGTGGTTGGGAGCTAGGGGGCTACACCTTC. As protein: CASGWELGGYTF.

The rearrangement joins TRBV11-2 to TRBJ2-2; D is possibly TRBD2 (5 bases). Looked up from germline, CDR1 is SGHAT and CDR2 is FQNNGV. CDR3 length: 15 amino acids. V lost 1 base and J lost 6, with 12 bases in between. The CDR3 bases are TGTGCCAGCAGCTTAGGAACGTGGGGAGCCGGGGAGCTGTTTTTT. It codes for CASSLGTWGAGELFF. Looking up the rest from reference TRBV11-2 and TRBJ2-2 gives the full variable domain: EAGVAQSPRYKIIEKRQSVAFWCNPISGHATLYWYQQILGQGPKLLIQFQNNGVVDDSQLPKDRFSAERLKGVDSTLKIQPAKLEDSAVYLCASSLGTWGAGELFFGEGSRLTVL.

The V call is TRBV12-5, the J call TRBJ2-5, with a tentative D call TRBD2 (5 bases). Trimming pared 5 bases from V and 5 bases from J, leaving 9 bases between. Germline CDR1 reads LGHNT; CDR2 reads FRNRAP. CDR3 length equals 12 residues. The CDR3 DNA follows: TGTGCTAGTGGTCCCCCGGGGGAGACCCAGTACTTC. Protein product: CASGPPGETQYF.

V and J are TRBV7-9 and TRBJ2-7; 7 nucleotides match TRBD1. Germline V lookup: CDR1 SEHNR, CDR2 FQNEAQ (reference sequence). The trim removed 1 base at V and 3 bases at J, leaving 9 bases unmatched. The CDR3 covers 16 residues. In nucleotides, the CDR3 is TGTGCCAGCAGCTTAGGCAGACAGGGAAGTATCTACGAGCAGTACTTC. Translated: CASSLGRQGSIYEQYF. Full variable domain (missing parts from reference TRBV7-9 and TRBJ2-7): DTGVSQNPRHKITKRGQNVTFRCDPISEHNRLYWYRQTLGQGPEFLTYFQNEAQLEKSRLLSDRFSAERPKGSFSTLEIQRTEQGDSAMYLCASSLGRQGSIYEQYFGPGTRLTVT.

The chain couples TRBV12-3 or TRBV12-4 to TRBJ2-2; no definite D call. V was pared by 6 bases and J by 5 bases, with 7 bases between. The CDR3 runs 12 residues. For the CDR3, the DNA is TGTGCCAGCAGCCTCGCGACCGGGGAGCTGTTTTTT. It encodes CASSLATGELFF.